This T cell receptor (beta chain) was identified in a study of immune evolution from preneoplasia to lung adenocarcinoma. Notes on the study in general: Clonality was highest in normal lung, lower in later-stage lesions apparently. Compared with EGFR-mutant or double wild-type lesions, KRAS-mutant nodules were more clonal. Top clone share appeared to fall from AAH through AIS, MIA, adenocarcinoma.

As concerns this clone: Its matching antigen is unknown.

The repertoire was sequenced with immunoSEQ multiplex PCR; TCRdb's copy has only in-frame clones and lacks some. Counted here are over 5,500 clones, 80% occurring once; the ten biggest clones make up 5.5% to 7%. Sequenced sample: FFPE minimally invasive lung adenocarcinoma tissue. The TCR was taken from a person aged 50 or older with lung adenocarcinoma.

This CDR3 is CASSVSEGETQYF. The CDR3 bases are TGTGCCAGCAGTGTCTCCGAAGGCGAGACCCAGTACTTC. The rearrangement joins TRBV2 to TRBJ2-5; D remains unclear. From germline, CDR1 is SNHLY and CDR2 FYNNEI. There are 13 residues in the CDR3. Trimming took off 4 bases at V and 5 bases at J, with 11 bases between the two ends.